This entry lists 31 T cell receptor beta chains sequenced from one sample in a study of monozygotic twins with inflammatory bowel disease. From the 5' RACE reads, TCRdb lists one entry per CDR3 protein and no DNA. This table holds around 450,000 distinct CDR3 sequences. The sample was blood. These receptors were collected from a human donor with ulcerative colitis or Crohn's disease, or a healthy co-twin of an affected twin (not recorded which).

This rearrangement joins TRBV5-1 to TRBJ2-2. There are 13 residues in the CDR3. In germline, CDR1 is SGHRS, CDR2 YFSETQ. This chain's CDR3 is CASSHRNTGELFF.

This chain uses TRBV10-3 with TRBJ2-3; the D call from TCRdb, TRBD2, cannot be confirmed without DNA. The CDR3 sequence is 15 residues long. Germline loops: CDR1 ENHRY, CDR2 SYGVKD. The CDR3 reads CAITAGGPSADTQYF.

The chain recombines TRBV5-5 with TRBJ1-1. Germline V gene sequence: CDR1 SGHKS, CDR2 YYEKEE (reference sequence). This CDR3 comprises 14 residues. This CDR3 reads CASSASTPNTEAFF.

CDR3 protein: CAWSVPRSLTDTQYF. The rearrangement uses TRBV30 and TRBJ2-3. The CDR3 is made up of 15 amino acids. Germline V gives CDR1 GTSNPN, CDR2 SVGIG (reference sequence).

The chain links TRBV29-1 to TRBJ1-1; the D call from TCRdb, TRBD1, cannot be confirmed without DNA. The germline gives CDR1 SQVTM, CDR2 ANQGSEA. The CDR3 covers 14 residues. The CDR3 loop is CSVIIGTGNTEAFF.

The CDR3: CSAPWGRDGYTF. V is TRBV20-1 and J is TRBJ1-2; TCRdb indicates TRBD1, and absent DNA this call remains unverified. CDR3 size: 12 residues. Germline CDR1 and CDR2: DFQATT and SNEGSKA (reference sequence).

The rearrangement joins TRBV4-3 to TRBJ2-2; TCRdb reports TRBD1, a call that lacks DNA to check it against. The V gene's germline CDR1 is LGHNA and CDR2 YSLEER. The CDR3 totals 16 residues. CDR3 in amino acids: CASSQARGPNTGELFF.

The V call is TRBV18, the J call TRBJ1-1; without DNA, the TCRdb call of TRBD1 cannot be checked. The CDR3 runs to 15 residues. Germline V lookup: CDR1 KGHSH, CDR2 LQKENI. This chain's CDR3 is CASSRAGTTNTEAFF.

This chain uses TRBV6-1 with TRBJ2-7. Germline CDR1 is MNHNS and CDR2 is SASEGT. CDR3 length equals 15 residues. CDR3 loop: CASSEAAGRSYEQYF.

The V call is TRBV5-1, the J call TRBJ1-1; TCRdb outputs TRBD1, but without DNA this stays unchecked. CDR1 is SGHRS, CDR2 YFSETQ, per germline. CDR3 length equals 16 residues. The CDR3 here is CASSGPTGPGYTEAFF.

The gene calls are TRBV12-3 or TRBV12-4 and TRBJ1-6; TCRdb's D call of TRBD1 is untestable without DNA. The CDR3 sequence is 15 residues long. The CDR3 loop reads CASSRSGTGDSPLHF.

The gene calls are TRBV7-7 and TRBJ2-5; checking the TCRdb D call of TRBD1 is not possible without DNA. Germline CDR1 reads SSHAT; CDR2 reads FNYEAQ (reference sequence). CDR3 length: 12 residues. The CDR3 protein is CASSLESGQQYF.

The V call is TRBV12-3 or TRBV12-4, the J call TRBJ1-5; checking the TCRdb D call of TRBD1 is not possible without DNA. This CDR3 spans 16 amino acids. This chain's CDR3 is CASSPQGQGLNQPQHF.

The V and J genes are TRBV10-3 and TRBJ2-5. Germline V gives CDR1 ENHRY, CDR2 SYGVKD. This CDR3 has 14 amino acids. The CDR3: CAISESVGIETQYF.

The chain carries TRBV6-1 and TRBJ1-2; TCRdb names TRBD1, which stays unverified in the absence of DNA. CDR1 is MNHNS and CDR2 is SASEGT in the germline V gene. This CDR3 is 15 amino acids long. The CDR3 region is CASRKDRGPHYGYTF.

The CDR3 here is CASSLRDIEAFF. The rearrangement links TRBV7-9 to TRBJ1-1; TCRdb gives TRBD1 as the D gene, but with no DNA this cannot be confirmed. CDR3 length: 12 residues. The germline gives CDR1 SEHNR, CDR2 FQNEAQ (reference sequence).

The chain carries TRBV12-3 or TRBV12-4 and TRBJ2-3; TCRdb's D call of TRBD1 is untestable without DNA. The CDR3 runs 15 residues. The CDR3: CASSSSGGWRDTQYF.

The chain links TRBV20-1 to TRBJ2-3; TCRdb reports TRBD2, a call that lacks DNA to check it against. The CDR3 has 14 amino acids. Germline V gene lookup returns CDR1 DFQATT and CDR2 SNEGSKA (reference sequence). This CDR3 reads CSARKTSGRDTQYF.

The chain links TRBV20-1 to TRBJ2-1. Germline V lookup: CDR1 DFQATT, CDR2 SNEGSKA (reference sequence). This CDR3 comprises 14 residues. This CDR3 reads CSARAWTSYNEQFF.

The chain couples TRBV7-2 to TRBJ1-1; absent DNA, TCRdb's TRBD1 call cannot be checked. The CDR3 is made up of 16 amino acids. Germline CDR1 is SGHTA and CDR2 is FQGNSA. The chain's CDR3 is CASSYQTGGVNTEAFF.

V is TRBV15 and J is TRBJ2-5; the D call of TRBD2 rests on TCRdb alone, since no DNA is present to check it. The CDR3 runs 14 residues. From germline, CDR1 is LNHNV and CDR2 YYDKDF (reference sequence). The CDR3 loop is CATSREEGRKTQYF.

J is TRBJ1-1 and V is TRBV19; TCRdb designates TRBD1, a call that cannot be tested without DNA. The CDR3 consists of 14 residues. Germline assignment: CDR1 LNHDA and CDR2 SQIVND (reference sequence). This chain's CDR3 is CASFPRGLDTEAFF.

The chain links TRBV7-2 to TRBJ2-7; lacking DNA, the TRBD1 call made by TCRdb goes unchecked. Germline-derived CDR1 and CDR2 are SGHTA and FQGNSA. This CDR3 has 15 residues. The CDR3 sequence: CASSFLGASSYEQYF.

The CDR3 spells CSASRQGTEAFF. V gene TRBV20-1 combines with J gene TRBJ1-1; TCRdb lists TRBD1, though no DNA is available to test this call. CDR3 length equals 12 residues. Germline V gene sequence: CDR1 DFQATT, CDR2 SNEGSKA (reference sequence).

The chain employs TRBV27 and TRBJ2-7; TCRdb calls TRBD1, which cannot be checked without DNA. This CDR3 is built from 15 residues. The germline CDR1 and CDR2 sequences are MNHEY and SMNVEV (reference sequence). CDR3 sequence: CASSSTGVNVDEQYF.

This rearrangement joins TRBV5-4 to TRBJ1-1. CDR1 and CDR2 from the germline V gene are SGHNT and YYREEE (reference sequence). The CDR3 length is 13 residues. The chain's CDR3 is CASQRLMNTEAFF.

V usage is TRBV15 and J usage is TRBJ1-5; TCRdb's D call of TRBD1 is untestable without DNA. Germline-derived CDR1 and CDR2 are LNHNV and YYDKDF (reference sequence). This CDR3 spans 15 amino acids. CDR3: CATSPPGRGGQPQHF.

This rearrangement joins TRBV19 to TRBJ1-5; checking the TCRdb D call of TRBD1 is not possible without DNA. Germline CDR1 and CDR2: LNHDA and SQIVND (reference sequence). This CDR3 has 14 residues. CDR3: CASSTTGYAQPQHF. Variable domain in full (rest from reference TRBV19 and TRBJ1-5): DGGITQSPKYLFRKEGQNVTLSCEQNLNHDAMYWYRQDPGQGLRLIYYSQIVNDFQKGDIAEGYSVSREKKESFPLTVTSAQKNPTAFYLCASSTTGYAQPQHFGDGTRLSIL.

The rearrangement uses TRBV19 and TRBJ2-1; as DNA is missing, the TRBD1 call by TCRdb cannot be tested. CDR1 and CDR2 (germline): LNHDA, SQIVND (reference sequence). The CDR3 has 17 amino acids. This chain's CDR3 is CASSMPRGTGGGIEQFF. The complete variable domain, with remaining parts taken from reference TRBV19 and TRBJ2-1, reads DGGITQSPKYLFRKEGQNVTLSCEQNLNHDAMYWYRQDPGQGLRLIYYSQIVNDFQKGDIAEGYSVSREKKESFPLTVTSAQKNPTAFYLCASSMPRGTGGGIEQFFGPGTRLTVL.

The V and J genes are TRBV12-3 or TRBV12-4 and TRBJ2-1. The CDR3 runs to 11 residues. The CDR3 protein is CASSFSLEQFF.

V gene TRBV7-2 combines with J gene TRBJ2-7. This CDR3 is built from 15 residues. Germline CDR1 is SGHTA and CDR2 is FQGNSA. The CDR3 loop is CASSLVPRDSYEQYF.